The entry below describes one T cell receptor beta chain. The sample originates from a study of T cell responses to AZD1222 COVID-19 vaccine. Here immunoSEQ multiplex PCR was the method, and the copy in TCRdb shows in-frame clones only, minus some. In the table there are 150,000 or so clones, about 90% of which are singletons. CDR3 length: 15 amino acids. Per the germline V gene, CDR1 is SGHRS and CDR2 is YFSETQ. V lost 1 base and J lost 2; bases outside the gene matches: 2. The chain recombines TRBV5-1 with TRBJ2-1, with 8 nucleotides matching TRBD2. The sequencing used peripheral blood, collected 28 days after the second AZD1222 dose. The source is an adult who received the AZD1222 COVID-19 vaccine. CDR3 in DNA: TGCGCCAGCAGCTTGCGAGCGGGAGCCTACAATGAGCAGTTCTTC. It specifies CASSLRAGAYNEQFF.